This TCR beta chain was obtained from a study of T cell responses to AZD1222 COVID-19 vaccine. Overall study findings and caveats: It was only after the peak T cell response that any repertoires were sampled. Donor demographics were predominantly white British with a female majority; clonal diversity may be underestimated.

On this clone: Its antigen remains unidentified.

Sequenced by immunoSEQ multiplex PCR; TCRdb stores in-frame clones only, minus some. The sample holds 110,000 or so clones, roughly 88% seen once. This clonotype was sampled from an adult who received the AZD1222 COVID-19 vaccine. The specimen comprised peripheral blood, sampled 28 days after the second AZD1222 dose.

CDR3 in DNA: TGTGCCAGCAGCAAATCCCGGACAGGGGGAGAGACCCAGTACTTC. It specifies CASSKSRTGGETQYF. The chain is built from TRBV21-1 and TRBJ2-5; the table names TRBD1, a call not compared with the DNA. TRBV21-1 is an annotated pseudogene. The CDR3 length is 15 residues.